This TCR beta chain was identified in a study of identical twins. The germline V and J ends were trimmed by 8 bases and 1 base, with 16 bases remaining between them. The CDR3 totals 15 residues. In germline, CDR1 is LNHDA, CDR2 SQIVND (reference sequence). Healthy Caucasian individuals made up all the donors. Template switching added a universal primer binding site, and final cDNA carried unique molecular identifiers. TCRdb itself ran the 5' RACE reads through MiXCR, one entry per CDR3 protein. The sample comprises 1.5 million to 2 million distinct CDR3 sequences, around a third of which are singletons, and 0.25% to 0.3% rests with the top ten.

Sequenced sample: cord blood. The chain employs TRBV19 and TRBJ2-3; weak D call: TRBD2 (7 bases). This sequence originates from a newborn girl in good health. The DNA of the CDR3 is TGTGCCAGTCAATCCGGGGGGCTTGGCACAGATACGCAGTATTTT. Its translation: CASQSGGLGTDTQYF.